Following are 20 T cell receptor beta chains from one sample sequenced in a study of vaccination and CD4 T cells after COVID-19. Treatment: roughly ten-day PBMC culture with coronavirus spike peptide pools or control peptides (ViraFEST assay). Ahead of the COVID-19 pandemic (2011-2018), the CD4+ T cells of the unexposed donor were collected. Their antigens are not known. Sequenced with the Oncomine TCR Beta short-read assay was DNA taken from cultured CD4+ T cells. Each CDR3 protein gets one entry after TCRdb re-called the PCR reads with MiXCR. The repertoire consists of about 7,200 distinct CDR3 sequences, with around 46% occurring once and the leading ten covering around 25%. Sequenced: CD4+ T cells from blood, cultured in vitro. Source of these receptors: a human donor in good health.

Within the sample, this clonotype is medium-sized. This chain uses TRBV10-3 with TRBJ2-7; 10 bases are a match to TRBD1. The V gene's germline CDR1 is ENHRY and CDR2 SYGVKD. After removal of 6 bases from V and 4 bases from J, the junction contained 12 bases not matched to a gene. This CDR3 comprises 16 residues. The chain's CDR3 is CAISVQGQGSTYEQYF. The CDR3 region has the DNA TGTGCCATCAGCGTCCAGGGACAGGGGAGTACGTACGAGCAGTACTTC.

The V gene is TRBV5-4, the J gene TRBJ1-1, with 12 bases fitting TRBD1. Germline V gene sequence: CDR1 SGHNT, CDR2 YYREEE (reference sequence). Trimming cost V 0 bases and J 6 bases; bases outside gene matches: 3. The length of the CDR3 is 15 residues. CDR3 sequence: CASSLVGTGGPEAFF. As DNA, the CDR3 is TGTGCCAGCAGCTTGGTGGGGACAGGGGGCCCTGAAGCTTTCTTT.

The genes are TRBV7-2 and TRBJ1-4; D remains unclear. Deletions cut 5 bases from V and 2 bases from J, with 12 bases between. The germline V gene encodes CDR1 SGHTA and CDR2 FQGNSA. The CDR3 totals 15 residues. In DNA, the CDR3 is TGTGCCAGCAGCCCAAAGGTGGCCACTAATGAAAAACTGTTTTTT. This codes for CASSPKVATNEKLFF.

The chain couples TRBV19 to TRBJ2-2, with D hard to call. The V end lost 7 bases, the J end lost 5 bases, and 20 bases lay between the germline ends. The length of the CDR3 is 16 residues. Germline loops: CDR1 LNHDA, CDR2 SQIVND (reference sequence). Written as DNA, the CDR3 is TGTGCCAGTAAGAGCTTAGACGGAGTACGAACCGGGGAGCTGTTTTTT. This translates into CASKSLDGVRTGELFF.

The rearrangement links TRBV11-2 to TRBJ2-3; D is perhaps TRBD1 (5 bases). In germline, CDR1 is SGHAT, CDR2 FQNNGV. This CDR3 contains 12 residues. V lost 1 base and J lost 12, with 11 bases in between. Here the CDR3 reads CASSLGQGGQYF. Written as DNA, the CDR3 is TGTGCCAGCAGCTTAGGTCAGGGTGGTCAGTATTTT. The full variable domain, its missing parts supplied by reference TRBV11-2 and TRBJ2-3, is EAGVAQSPRYKIIEKRQSVAFWCNPISGHATLYWYQQILGQGPKLLIQFQNNGVVDDSQLPKDRFSAERLKGVDSTLKIQPAKLEDSAVYLCASSLGQGGQYFGPGTRLTVL.

The J gene is TRBJ1-1, the V gene TRBV6-1; D is uncertain. This CDR3 contains 11 residues. Trimming pared 8 bases from V and 4 bases from J, leaving 8 bases between. Germline CDR1 and CDR2: MNHNS and SASEGT. The CDR3 DNA is TGTGCCAGCTATTCCAGCACTGAAGCTTTCTTT. Its translation: CASYSSTEAFF.

This clonotype was seen more than once but under ten times. This chain uses TRBV4-1 with TRBJ1-1, with no clear D. V lost 0 bases and J lost 2, with 10 bases in between. Per germline, CDR1 MGHRA and CDR2 YSYEKL. CDR3 length: 15 amino acids. CDR3 sequence reads: CASSQDLIFNTEAFF. The CDR3 coding sequence is TGCGCCAGCAGCCAAGATTTGATTTTTAACACTGAAGCTTTCTTT.

This clonotype is termed large. DNA for the CDR3: TGCAGTGCCGTAGGGCAGCGGTATCGCCCAGATACGCAGTATTTT. Amino acid sequence: CSAVGQRYRPDTQYF. This chain joins TRBV20-1 and TRBJ2-3; weak D call: TRBD2 (5 bases). Trimming cost V 6 bases and J 4 bases, with 20 bases left between them. Germline-derived CDR1 and CDR2 are DFQATT and SNEGSKA (reference sequence). The CDR3 loop spans 15 amino acids.

The V gene is TRBV15, the J gene TRBJ1-1; a possible D gene is TRBD1 (5 bases). Looked up from germline, CDR1 is LNHNV and CDR2 is YYDKDF (reference sequence). The ends were cut back, 0 bases at V and 3 bases at J, with 8 bases in the middle. The CDR3 extends over 14 amino acids. The CDR3 DNA is TGTGCCACCAGCAGAGATCTGGGGGACACTGAAGCTTTCTTT. Protein sequence: CATSRDLGDTEAFF.

This clonotype showed up just a few times. This sequence joins TRBV6-5 and TRBJ1-1; D remains unclear. CDR3 length: 15 amino acids. V lost 2 bases to trimming and J lost 4 bases, with 14 bases between them. The germline CDR1 and CDR2 sequences are MNHEY and SVGAGI. The CDR3 bases are TGTGCCAGCAGTTACGATTTAGTGGTGACCACTGAAGCTTTCTTT. It translates to CASSYDLVVTTEAFF.

A single count supports this clonotype. DNA of the CDR3: TGCGCCAGCAGCTTGTCCGGTTTGCTTGAAGAGACCCAGTACTTC. Translating it yields CASSLSGLLEETQYF. This chain joins TRBV5-1 and TRBJ2-5, with unresolved D. From germline, CDR1 is SGHRS and CDR2 YFSETQ. Trimming took off 1 base at V and 3 bases at J, with 13 bases between the two ends. The CDR3 length is 15 residues.

The chain joins TRBV6-5 to TRBJ2-3, with no clear D. V lost 0 bases, J lost 5 bases, and 15 bases lay in between. This CDR3 region has 16 residues. Germline V gene sequence: CDR1 MNHEY, CDR2 SVGAGI. This CDR3 reads CASSYSVGMSRDTQYF. CDR3 in DNA: TGTGCCAGCAGTTACTCTGTCGGAATGTCAAGAGATACGCAGTATTTT.

The rearrangement joins TRBV20-1 to TRBJ2-5; tentative D call: TRBD2 (5 bases). Germline lookup yields CDR1 DFQATT and CDR2 SNEGSKA (reference sequence). This CDR3 has 15 residues. V was cut by 2 bases and J by 2 bases, with 15 bases left in between. The CDR3 reads CSARPLLSEQETQYF. In DNA, the CDR3 is TGCAGTGCTAGACCACTACTTAGCGAGCAAGAGACCCAGTACTTC.

The rearrangement uses TRBV7-8 and TRBJ1-1; D is ambiguous. Germline V gene sequence: CDR1 SGHVS, CDR2 FQNEAQ. The V gene lost 5 bases and the J gene lost 0 bases, with 13 bases spanning the gap. CDR3 length: 15 residues. The CDR3 reads CASSVDGSMNTEAFF. CDR3 DNA: TGTGCCAGCAGCGTCGACGGATCAATGAACACTGAAGCTTTCTTT.

The CDR3 DNA sequence: TGTGCCAGCAGCTTAACTCTTAGACTACAAGAGACCCAGTACTTC. It specifies CASSLTLRLQETQYF. This chain connects TRBV7-2 to TRBJ2-5, with D perhaps TRBD2 (5 bases). V lost 2 bases and J 2 bases, leaving 12 bases between the germline ends. CDR3 size: 15 residues. CDR1 is SGHTA and CDR2 is FQGNSA in the germline V gene.

In its sample, this clonotype was seen a few times. V gene TRBV10-3 combines with J gene TRBJ1-2, with 10 bases lining up with TRBD1. The ends lost 0 bases at V and 0 bases at J; junction bases unmatched: 4. The CDR3 consists of 17 residues. Germline V CDR1 and CDR2: ENHRY, SYGVKD. CDR3 in DNA: TGTGCCATCAGTGAGTCGACAGGGGGCGTCGCTAACTATGGCTACACCTTC. Translating it yields CAISESTGGVANYGYTF.

The genes are TRBV20-1 and TRBJ1-5, with unresolved D. The CDR3 contains 12 residues. Per germline, CDR1 DFQATT and CDR2 SNEGSKA (reference sequence). The V and J ends lost 4 bases and 3 bases respectively, with 7 bases between them. The CDR3, as DNA: TGCAGTGCTACCCACACCAATCAGCCCCAGCATTTT. Translation: CSATHTNQPQHF.

This clonotype was counted only a few times. The chain has TRBV27 and TRBJ2-6; 8 bases fit TRBD2. The CDR3 consists of 19 residues. CDR1 is MNHEY and CDR2 is SMNVEV in the germline V gene (reference sequence). V dropped 4 bases and J dropped 0; count of bases not matched to a gene: 11. As DNA, the CDR3 is TGTGCCAGCAGTTGGGGATGGGGGAGCGGGAGCTCTGGGGCCAACGTCCTGACTTTC. Translation: CASSWGWGSGSSGANVLTF.

The chain carries TRBV2 and TRBJ1-4; 7 nucleotides line up with TRBD1. Germline V lookup: CDR1 SNHLY, CDR2 FYNNEI. The V gene end was trimmed by 4 bases and the J gene end by 8 bases; junction bases not matched to a gene: 7. This CDR3 is 14 amino acids long. CDR3 sequence reads: CASSGGQSGEKLFF. CDR3 nucleotides: TGTGCCAGCAGTGGGGGACAGTCTGGGGAAAAACTGTTTTTT.

The chain links TRBV2 to TRBJ2-3, with unresolved D. Trimming took 4 bases from V and 0 from J, leaving 11 bases between them. CDR3 length: 15 residues. Per germline, CDR1 SNHLY and CDR2 FYNNEI. The CDR3 sequence: CASSGAGISTDTQYF. CDR3 nucleotides: TGTGCCAGCAGTGGTGCTGGGATTAGCACAGATACGCAGTATTTT.